In this sample, the clone carrying this TCR beta chain turned up many times. This entry comes from a study of naive and memory T cell subsets. Two oligonucleotides, mixed equimolar, formed the beta constant-region primer covering TRBC1 and TRBC2. The ligated cDNA underwent four PCR rounds using SP2 and nested alpha and beta constant-region primers. In TCRdb, the UMI-ligation and nested PCR reads were re-called with MiXCR into one record per CDR3 protein. The sample consists of around 90,000 distinct CDR3 sequences, about 7% of them appearing once. The sample was central memory CD4+ T cells from blood. This TCR was sampled from a human donor in good health.

CDR3 region: CASSEEGAQTKGYTF. In nucleotides, the CDR3 is TGTGCCAGCAGTGAAGAGGGGGCGCAAACTAAAGGCTACACCTTC. The rearrangement links TRBV6-1 to TRBJ1-2; 7 bases are a match to TRBD1. This CDR3 spans 15 amino acids. After removal of 1 base from V and 8 bases from J, the junction contained 10 bases not matched to a gene. The germline V gene has CDR1 MNHNS and CDR2 SASEGT.